Listed here are 13 T cell receptor beta chains from one sample, sequenced in a study of cytomegalovirus exposure and HLA in healthy donors. Repertoires were generated with immunoSEQ multiplex PCR, while TCRdb's copy carries only in-frame clones and drops some. The data hold about 82,000 clones, with around 95% observed a single time. The sample comprised PBMCs. The receptors derive from a woman aged 18-29 years in good health and CMV-seronegative.

This chain links TRBV28 with TRBJ2-4; possibly TRBD2 for D (6 bases). CDR1 MDHEN and CDR2 SYDVKM come from the germline V gene. The CDR3 consists of 15 residues. The ends were cut back, 2 bases at V and 7 bases at J, with 15 bases in the middle. CDR3 nucleotide sequence: TGTGCCAGCAGTTTAGACGGAGGGCGGCGGAACATTCAGTACTTC. Encoded protein: CASSLDGGRRNIQYF.

The CDR3 loop is CASSLQGGRNTGELFF. In nucleotides, the CDR3 is TGTGCCAGCAGTTTACAGGGGGGTCGGAACACCGGGGAGCTGTTTTTT. The V gene is TRBV2, the J gene TRBJ2-2; TRBD1 matches at 8 bases. The V segment lost 5 bases and the J segment 1 base; nucleotides outside the gene matches: 6. CDR3 length: 16 amino acids. CDR1 and CDR2 from the germline V gene are SNHLY and FYNNEI.

The V and J genes are TRBV4-1 and TRBJ1-5; D uncertain. The CDR3 extends over 15 amino acids. V was clipped by 2 bases and J by 1 base, with 9 bases between them. CDR1 and CDR2 from the germline V gene are MGHRA and YSYEKL. DNA for the CDR3: TGCGCCAGCAGCCAACAAGACTGGAGCAATCAGCCCCAGCATTTT. As protein: CASSQQDWSNQPQHF.

V and J are TRBV6-5 and TRBJ2-5; 7 nucleotides agree with TRBD1. With 5 bases clipped from V and 4 bases from J, the junction kept 7 bases outside the gene matches. The CDR3 totals 14 residues. Germline lookup yields CDR1 MNHEY and CDR2 SVGAGI. The CDR3 DNA follows: TGTGCCAGCAGTCCGACAGGGTTTCGAGAGACCCAGTACTTC. This codes for CASSPTGFRETQYF.

V is TRBV19 and J is TRBJ1-2; 10 positions match TRBD1. CDR1 and CDR2 from the germline V gene are LNHDA and SQIVND (reference sequence). The J segment lost 5 bases and the V segment lost 3 bases, leaving 6 bases of the junction unmatched. The CDR3 is 15 residues long. The CDR3, as DNA: TGTGCCAGTAGTATCCGGGACAGGGGCCTATATGGCTACACCTTC. This gives the protein CASSIRDRGLYGYTF.

The chain uses TRBV19 and TRBJ2-1, with 11 positions matching TRBD2. This CDR3 region has 16 residues. Germline CDR1 LNHDA, CDR2 SQIVND (reference sequence). J gave up 4 bases and V 5 bases, and 7 bases lay outside the gene matches. The CDR3 sequence: CASSAGGLAVYNEQFF. The DNA of the CDR3 is TGTGCCAGTAGTGCAGGGGGACTAGCGGTTTACAATGAGCAGTTCTTC.

The J gene is TRBJ2-1, the V gene TRBV7-2; possible D gene TRBD2, 6 bases. Germline V gene sequence: CDR1 SGHTA, CDR2 FQGNSA. The CDR3 runs 15 residues. Trimming left V 0 bases short and J 6 bases short, with 12 bases between. The CDR3 loop is CASSLAGLARNEQFF. In DNA form, the CDR3 reads TGTGCCAGCAGCTTAGCGGGACTCGCTCGCAATGAGCAGTTCTTC.

The chain joins TRBV18 to TRBJ2-1; D remains unclear. Germline lookup yields CDR1 KGHSH and CDR2 LQKENI. There are 16 residues in the CDR3. V was pared by 0 bases and J by 2 bases, with 11 bases between. In DNA form, the CDR3 reads TGTGCCAGCTCACCACCGCGCCCCCAGGCCTACAATGAGCAGTTCTTC. It codes for CASSPPRPQAYNEQFF.

The chain employs TRBV7-8 and TRBJ1-1; D is perhaps TRBD1 (6 bases). Germline V lookup: CDR1 SGHVS, CDR2 FQNEAQ. The V gene lost 4 bases and the J gene lost 5 bases, with 23 bases spanning the gap. The CDR3 covers 17 residues. The chain's CDR3 is CASSYRGGTPRGTEAFF. The DNA for the CDR3 is TGTGCCAGCAGCTATAGGGGGGGGACCCCTCGGGGAACTGAAGCTTTCTTT.

This clone was seen a single time. The genes are TRBV2 and TRBJ1-1; tentative D call: TRBD1 (5 bases). The CDR3 consists of 12 residues. The V gene lost 7 bases and the J gene lost 5 bases, with 11 bases spanning the gap. Germline values: CDR1 SNHLY, CDR2 FYNNEI. As DNA, the CDR3 is TGTGCCAGCAAACCCAGGGATACTGAAGCTTTCTTT. It translates to CASKPRDTEAFF.

The V gene is TRBV4-3, the J gene TRBJ2-5; tentative D call: TRBD1 (5 bases). The CDR3 runs 15 residues. V was pared by 0 bases and J by 3 bases, with 11 bases between. The germline gives CDR1 LGHNA, CDR2 YSLEER. The CDR3 nucleotides read TGCGCCAGCAGCCAAGAGACCGGCAGGGAAGAGACCCAGTACTTC. Translated, it gives CASSQETGREETQYF.

This clone was observed a handful of times. The rearrangement links TRBV7-2 to TRBJ2-1, with a tentative D call TRBD2 (6 bases). With 3 bases removed from V and 4 bases from J, the gap between germline ends came to 10 bases. This CDR3 region has 14 residues. Germline loops: CDR1 SGHTA, CDR2 FQGNSA. Written as DNA, the CDR3 is TGTGCCAGCAGCTTGGAGGGACGGTACAATGAGCAGTTCTTC. As protein: CASSLEGRYNEQFF.

As to this clone: The junction shows a germline mismatch at one end, possibly a read error. The DNA of the CDR3 is TGTGCCAGCGGGGGGGACAGGGGGAACGCTGAAGCTTTCTTT. It codes for CASGGDRGNAEAFF. This chain joins TRBV2 and TRBJ1-1; 11 nucleotides match TRBD1. CDR1 is SNHLY, CDR2 FYNNEI, per germline. CDR3 length: 14 residues.